These 29 T cell receptor beta chains came from one sample sequenced in a study of T-cell memory formation after mild COVID-19. Via MiXCR, TCRdb re-called the 5' RACE reads, giving one row per CDR3 protein. The table includes some 200,000 distinct CDR3 sequences, over 20% detected once. Sequences were obtained from PBMCs or a T cell subset sorted from them (not recorded which). These receptors were obtained from an adult woman who had mild COVID-19 (a few samples of this study predate the infection). Cell type and time point are not known.

The chain joins TRBV5-1 to TRBJ2-7, with 7 bases lining up with TRBD1. Germline V gene sequence: CDR1 SGHRS, CDR2 YFSETQ. V lost 4 bases and J lost 6; bases outside the gene matches: 7. The CDR3 covers 13 residues. For the CDR3, the DNA is TGCGCCAGCAGCACCAAGGGGGCGACCGAGCAGTACTTC. Amino acid sequence: CASSTKGATEQYF.

This clonotype came up a few times. V and J are TRBV11-2 and TRBJ1-6; D call uncertain. Germline CDR1 and CDR2: SGHAT and FQNNGV. There are 12 residues in the CDR3. V lost 3 bases and J lost 16, with 13 bases in between. CDR3 nucleotide sequence: TGTGCCAGCAGCTTCGCCGGAGCGACTCTCCACTTT. It translates to CASSFAGATLHF.

This clonotype turned up a few times. This chain joins TRBV6-6 and TRBJ2-1, with 9 bases fitting TRBD2. J lost 2 bases, V lost 7 bases, and 9 bases had no gene match. This CDR3 is built from 16 residues. In germline, CDR1 is MNHNY, CDR2 SVGAGI (reference sequence). The CDR3 DNA follows: TGTGCCAGCACGAAAATAGCGGGAGTTCCCTACAATGAGCAGTTCTTC. Residues: CASTKIAGVPYNEQFF.

There are a few counts of this clonotype. The chain employs TRBV7-6 and TRBJ2-1, with no clear D. Trimming removed 5 bases from V and 5 bases from J, with 22 bases in between. The CDR3 is 17 residues long. The germline V gene has CDR1 SGHVS and CDR2 FNYEAQ. For the CDR3, the DNA is TGTGCCAGCAGCCACGTGAAGGCCTTTCCCGGCGACAATGAGCAGTTCTTC. Amino acid sequence: CASSHVKAFPGDNEQFF.

In DNA, the CDR3 is TGTGCCACCAGCAGAGACCTCCAAGGGGACGAGCAGTACTTC. Protein: CATSRDLQGDEQYF. The chain employs TRBV15 and TRBJ2-7; maybe TRBD1 (5 bases). Germline V gene data show CDR1 as LNHNV and CDR2 as YYDKDF (reference sequence). This CDR3 is built from 14 residues. V was cut by 0 bases and J by 5 bases, with 11 bases left in between. The variable domain in full, completed from reference TRBV15 and TRBJ2-7, reads DAMVIQNPRYQVTQFGKPVTLSCSQTLNHNVMYWYQQKSSQAPKLLFHYYDKDFNNEADTPDNFQSRRPNTSFCFLDIRSPGLGDTAMYLCATSRDLQGDEQYFGPGTRLTVT.

This clonotype has just a few counts. The chain uses TRBV12-3 or TRBV12-4 and TRBJ1-5; D unclear. Trimming pared 3 bases from V and 4 bases from J, leaving 13 bases between. This CDR3 is 15 amino acids long. DNA of the CDR3: TGTGCCAGCAGTTTCTTGCAGTACCCGAATCAGCCCCAGCATTTT. This translates into CASSFLQYPNQPQHF.

The chain is built from TRBV19 and TRBJ2-7, with D maybe TRBD1 (6 bases). Looked up from germline, CDR1 is LNHDA and CDR2 is SQIVND (reference sequence). Trimming left V 5 bases short and J 0 bases short, with 11 bases between. The CDR3 extends over 14 amino acids. Here the CDR3 DNA reads TGTGCCAGTAGTTTAAAGGACAGCTCCTACGAGCAGTACTTC. Residues: CASSLKDSSYEQYF. Supplemented by reference TRBV19 and TRBJ2-7, the full variable domain reads DGGITQSPKYLFRKEGQNVTLSCEQNLNHDAMYWYRQDPGQGLRLIYYSQIVNDFQKGDIAEGYSVSREKKESFPLTVTSAQKNPTAFYLCASSLKDSSYEQYFGPGTRLTVT.

In its sample, this clonotype was seen a few times. This chain connects TRBV10-3 to TRBJ2-1; D gene ambiguous. The CDR3 loop spans 12 amino acids. Germline CDR1 ENHRY, CDR2 SYGVKD. Trimming cost V 1 base and J 8 bases, with 6 bases left between them. CDR3 in DNA: TGTGCCATCAGTGAGTTTAAGGATGAGCAGTTCTTC. This gives the protein CAISEFKDEQFF.

The table lists this clonotype with a few counts. DNA of the CDR3: TGCAGCGCCGATGGTGGAGGAAACACCATATATTTT. It codes for CSADGGGNTIYF. The chain is built from TRBV29-1 and TRBJ1-3, with no clear D. V was clipped by 7 bases and J by 4 bases, with 11 bases between them. CDR1 is SQVTM, CDR2 ANQGSEA, per germline. The CDR3 runs 12 residues.

This clonotype was picked up a small number of times. The chain couples TRBV4-1 to TRBJ2-5, with a possible D match to TRBD2 (5 bases). There are 13 residues in the CDR3. The V and J ends lost 8 bases and 5 bases respectively, with 15 bases between them. Germline V gene lookup returns CDR1 MGHRA and CDR2 YSYEKL. The CDR3 DNA reads as TGCGCCAGCGCCGGACTCGGCGGGGAGACCCAGTACTTC. Its protein product is CASAGLGGETQYF.

This clonotype has just a few counts. The chain employs TRBV9 and TRBJ1-5; no clear D. Per germline, CDR1 SGDLS and CDR2 YYNGEE. This CDR3 spans 12 amino acids. The ends were cut back, 2 bases at V and 2 bases at J, with 2 bases in the middle. The CDR3 DNA reads as TGTGCCAGCAGCGTTGGCAATCAGCCCCAGCATTTT. Translation gives CASSVGNQPQHF.

The gene calls are TRBV6-2 or TRBV6-3 and TRBJ1-2, with D hard to call. Trimming left V 2 bases short and J 3 bases short, with 7 bases between. The CDR3 length is 13 residues. Germline CDR1 MNHEY, CDR2 SVGEGT. The CDR3, as DNA: TGTGCCAGCAGTTACACGACGTACTATGGCTACACCTTC. Its translation is CASSYTTYYGYTF.

This clonotype was recorded a few times. The V and J genes are TRBV6-6 and TRBJ2-1, with D perhaps given as TRBD1 or TRBD2 (5 bases each). Trimming left V 2 bases short and J 4 bases short, with 12 bases between. CDR3 length: 15 amino acids. CDR1 and CDR2 from the germline V gene are MNHNY and SVGAGI (reference sequence). This CDR3 reads CASSYLGTTYNEQFF. CDR3 nucleotide sequence: TGTGCCAGCAGTTACCTAGGGACGACTTACAATGAGCAGTTCTTC.

The chain employs TRBV12-3 or TRBV12-4 and TRBJ2-7; perhaps TRBD1 as D (6 bases). The CDR3 contains 14 residues. The V end was cut by 3 bases, the J end by 0 bases, with 9 bases between. CDR3 sequence reads: CASSLGALSYEQYF. For the CDR3, the DNA is TGTGCCAGCAGTTTGGGGGCCCTCTCCTACGAGCAGTACTTC.

The V and J genes are TRBV3-1 and TRBJ1-1; D unresolved. Germline values: CDR1 LGHDT, CDR2 YNNKEL (reference sequence). Trimming shortened V by 0 bases and J by 6 bases, and 11 bases separated the two germline ends. The CDR3 totals 14 residues. The CDR3 nucleotides are TGTGCCAGCAGCCAAGATCCCACGGCCCCTGAAGCTTTCTTT. As protein: CASSQDPTAPEAFF.

J is TRBJ1-2 and V is TRBV12-3 or TRBV12-4; D not resolved. The CDR3 sequence is 15 residues long. V was cut by 3 bases and J by 0 bases, with 11 bases left in between. CDR3 bases: TGTGCCAGCAGTTTTAGGCTACGGACTAACTATGGCTACACCTTC. As protein: CASSFRLRTNYGYTF.

The chain recombines TRBV3-1 with TRBJ2-1; D might be TRBD2 (5 bases). This CDR3 has 14 amino acids. Trimming removed 5 bases at V and 4 bases at J, with 12 bases between. From germline, CDR1 is LGHDT and CDR2 YNNKEL (reference sequence). CDR3 nucleotide sequence: TGTGCCAGCAGCGAGGACGGACTGTACAATGAGCAGTTCTTC. Translating gives CASSEDGLYNEQFF.

The chain is built from TRBV24-1 and TRBJ2-1; 7 bases match TRBD2. CDR1 is KGHDR and CDR2 is SFDVKD in the germline V gene. With V trimmed by 5 bases and J by 3 bases, 6 bases remained unmatched. CDR3 length: 15 amino acids. Here the CDR3 DNA reads TGTGCCACCAGTGGAAGCGGGGACCTCTACAATGAGCAGTTCTTC. It is translated as CATSGSGDLYNEQFF.

Only a few counts were recorded for this clonotype. The chain joins TRBV24-1 to TRBJ2-5; 12 bases align to TRBD2. Unmatched junction bases numbered 1, after V lost 5 bases and J lost 4 bases. Germline assignment: CDR1 KGHDR and CDR2 SFDVKD. There are 14 residues in the CDR3. The CDR3 sequence is CATSALAGGETQYF. Written as DNA, the CDR3 is TGTGCCACCAGTGCACTAGCGGGGGGAGAGACCCAGTACTTC.

The chain is built from TRBV12-3 or TRBV12-4 and TRBJ2-7; the match to TRBD2 covers 8 bases. CDR3 length: 16 amino acids. V was clipped by 3 bases and J by 5 bases; unmatched bases: 12. For the CDR3, the DNA is TGTGCCAGCAGTTTGGTTCTTACGGGAGGGCCTGACGAGCAGTACTTC. It translates to CASSLVLTGGPDEQYF.

This clonotype occurred a few times. The chain couples TRBV19 to TRBJ1-1; D is undetermined. The CDR3 runs to 13 residues. V was pared by 9 bases and J by 0 bases, with 11 bases between. Per the germline V gene, CDR1 is LNHDA and CDR2 is SQIVND (reference sequence). In nucleotides, the CDR3 is TGTGCCAGCGCTAGCACCATGAACACTGAAGCTTTCTTT. Amino acid sequence: CASASTMNTEAFF.

The V call is TRBV7-9, the J call TRBJ2-1; TRBD2 matches 9 bases. The junction had 8 bases not matched to a gene; V was cut back by 3 bases and J by 2 bases. The CDR3 extends over 17 amino acids. Germline V gives CDR1 SEHNR, CDR2 FQNEAQ (reference sequence). The DNA of the CDR3 is TGTGCCAGCAGCTTTCCCTTAGCGGGAGAGACCTACAATGAGCAGTTCTTC. It is translated as CASSFPLAGETYNEQFF. The full variable domain, in which reference TRBV7-9 and TRBJ2-1 provide the parts outside the CDR3, is DTGVSQNPRHKITKRGQNVTFRCDPISEHNRLYWYRQTLGQGPEFLTYFQNEAQLEKSRLLSDRFSAERPKGSFSTLEIQRTEQGDSAMYLCASSFPLAGETYNEQFFGPGTRLTVL.

The CDR3: CASSEARGQGAMLDGYTF. CDR3 DNA: TGTGCCAGCAGTGAAGCGAGGGGACAGGGGGCGATGTTAGACGGCTACACCTTC. The chain uses TRBV2 and TRBJ1-2, with 12 bases aligning to TRBD1. With V trimmed by 0 bases and J by 8 bases, 13 bases remained unmatched. The CDR3 loop spans 18 amino acids. The germline CDR1 and CDR2 sequences are SNHLY and FYNNEI.

This chain connects TRBV12-3 or TRBV12-4 to TRBJ1-1; 12 nucleotides line up with TRBD1. The CDR3 is 18 residues long. J was trimmed by 4 bases and V by 7 bases; bases with no gene match: 16. CDR3 bases: TGTGCCAGCAAACCGCCGACCGGGACAGGGGGCGGGAGCACTGAAGCTTTCTTT. This translates into CASKPPTGTGGGSTEAFF.

A few counts support this clonotype. V and J are TRBV6-5 and TRBJ2-1, with no clear D. CDR3 length: 13 residues. The V gene's germline CDR1 is MNHEY and CDR2 SVGAGI. Trimming shortened V by 6 bases and J by 0 bases, and 6 bases separated the two germline ends. CDR3 DNA sequence: TGTGCCAGCAGCCCAAGCTCCTACAATGAGCAGTTCTTC. Translation: CASSPSSYNEQFF.

This chain connects TRBV27 to TRBJ2-7, with TRBD2 as a possible D gene (6 bases). The germline V gene has CDR1 MNHEY and CDR2 SMNVEV (reference sequence). The V end lost 5 bases, the J end lost 5 bases, and 19 bases lay between the germline ends. This CDR3 spans 15 amino acids. The CDR3 region has the DNA TGTGCCAGCAGTCCGACCGGGACTGGACCTAACGAGCAGTACTTC. This codes for CASSPTGTGPNEQYF.

The chain is built from TRBV27 and TRBJ2-1, with D perhaps TRBD2 (5 bases). The CDR3 runs 12 residues. V lost 5 bases and J lost 8, with 10 bases in between. Looked up from germline, CDR1 is MNHEY and CDR2 is SMNVEV (reference sequence). The CDR3 nucleotides are TGTGCCAGCAGTAAGGTGCGGGATGAGCAGTTCTTC. Protein product: CASSKVRDEQFF.

The rearrangement joins TRBV7-2 to TRBJ2-5; no clear D gene. The CDR3 is 14 amino acids. V was cut by 3 bases and J by 5 bases, with 13 bases left in between. Germline lookup yields CDR1 SGHTA and CDR2 FQGNSA. The chain's CDR3 is CASSFATFRETQYF. CDR3 bases: TGTGCCAGCAGCTTTGCGACGTTTAGGGAGACCCAGTACTTC. The variable domain in full, with the rest retrieved from reference TRBV7-2 and TRBJ2-5, is GAGVSQSPSNKVTEKGKDVELRCDPISGHTALYWYRQSLGQGLEFLIYFQGNSAPDKSGLPSDRFSAERTGGSVSTLTIQRTQQEDSAVYLCASSFATFRETQYFGPGTRLLVL.

The chain joins TRBV5-6 to TRBJ1-1; 9 bases are a match to TRBD1. Germline V gives CDR1 SGHDT, CDR2 YYEEEE. The J segment lost 2 bases and the V segment lost 4 bases, leaving 15 bases of the junction unmatched. The CDR3 is 18 residues long. CDR3 protein: CASSPAITGGADNTEAFF. The CDR3 DNA follows: TGTGCCAGCAGCCCCGCCATTACAGGGGGCGCCGATAACACTGAAGCTTTCTTT.